The 18 T cell receptor beta chains reported below all come from one sample, sequenced in a study of OX40 agonist ivuxolimab in advanced cancers. Only in-frame clones appear in the TCRdb table, and some are missing; sequencing was by immunoSEQ multiplex PCR. The sample includes 50,000 to 75,000 clones, around nine tenths of them seen just once. The sequencing used CD4+ or CD8+ T cells sorted from blood, collected in a trial of the OX40 agonist ivuxolimab. These receptors originate from an adult with an advanced solid tumor such as melanoma, head and neck, liver or kidney cancer.

This chain joins TRBV29-1 and TRBJ2-3; 8 bases fit TRBD2. V dropped 4 bases and J dropped 0; count of bases not matched to a gene: 6. The CDR3 loop spans 15 amino acids. Germline V gene sequence: CDR1 SQVTM, CDR2 ANQGSEA. DNA for the CDR3: TGCAGCGTTGCTGGCGGGAGGCTGAGCACAGATACGCAGTATTTT. Translating gives CSVAGGRLSTDTQYF.

The CDR3 region is CRATGLEVDTQYF. The DNA of the CDR3 is TGCCGCGCTACGGGACTAGAGGTAGATACGCAGTATTTT. The genes are TRBV29-1 and TRBJ2-3, with 8 bases identical to TRBD2. Looked up from germline, CDR1 is SQVTM and CDR2 is ANQGSEA. This CDR3 region has 13 residues.

The chain links TRBV25-1 to TRBJ1-1; D call uncertain. Per germline, CDR1 MGHDK and CDR2 SYGVNS. The CDR3 is 12 residues long. V lost 7 bases to trimming and J lost 0 bases, with 6 bases between them. The CDR3, as DNA: TGTGCCAGCAAGTTGGTGAACACTGAAGCTTTCTTT. This translates into CASKLVNTEAFF.

V and J are TRBV6-5 and TRBJ1-6; 7 bases match TRBD1. V trimming: 6 bases; J trimming: 5 bases; junction bases outside the gene matches: 4. CDR1 and CDR2 (germline): MNHEY, SVGAGI. The CDR3 covers 14 residues. In DNA form, the CDR3 reads TGTGCCAGCAGCTCCGGGACAGATAATTCACCCCTCCACTTT. Translation gives CASSSGTDNSPLHF.

The chain joins TRBV19 to TRBJ2-3; 8 bases are a match to TRBD2. This CDR3 contains 15 residues. The germline V gene has CDR1 LNHDA and CDR2 SQIVND (reference sequence). V was pared by 4 bases and J by 1 base, with 4 bases of the junction left unmatched. CDR3 DNA sequence: TGTGCCAGTAGTAGGGAGCGGGGGCGCACAGATACGCAGTATTTT. Translated: CASSRERGRTDTQYF. The whole variable domain, filled in from reference TRBV19 and TRBJ2-3, reads DGGITQSPKYLFRKEGQNVTLSCEQNLNHDAMYWYRQDPGQGLRLIYYSQIVNDFQKGDIAEGYSVSREKKESFPLTVTSAQKNPTAFYLCASSRERGRTDTQYFGPGTRLTVL.

The chain employs TRBV30 and TRBJ2-3, with D perhaps matching TRBD1 (6 bases). This CDR3 comprises 15 residues. The V and J ends lost 7 bases and 2 bases respectively, with 19 bases between them. CDR1 is GTSNPN and CDR2 is SVGIG in the germline V gene (reference sequence). CDR3 region: CAFHRDTAFTDTQYF. CDR3 DNA sequence: TGTGCCTTCCACCGGGACACAGCTTTCACAGATACGCAGTATTTT.

The gene calls are TRBV27 and TRBJ1-6, with a weak D call TRBD1 (6 bases). V was clipped by 2 bases and J by 1 base, with 12 bases between them. CDR3 length: 17 residues. Germline V gene lookup returns CDR1 MNHEY and CDR2 SMNVEV (reference sequence). The CDR3 protein is CASSLVAGESYNSPLHF. CDR3 coding DNA: TGTGCCAGCAGTTTAGTCGCAGGGGAGTCCTATAATTCACCCCTCCACTTT.

The genes are TRBV29-1 and TRBJ2-7; D possibly corresponds to TRBD1 (6 bases). V lost 6 bases and J 1 base, leaving 10 bases between the germline ends. The CDR3 sequence is 12 residues long. The V gene's germline CDR1 is SQVTM and CDR2 ANQGSEA. The CDR3 here is CSVQTGSYEQYF. CDR3 nucleotide sequence: TGCAGCGTCCAAACAGGGTCCTACGAGCAGTACTTC.

The chain uses TRBV6-1 and TRBJ2-7; D is possibly TRBD1 (6 bases). The CDR3 loop spans 13 amino acids. Trimming removed 4 bases from V and 7 bases from J, with 14 bases in between. Germline lookup yields CDR1 MNHNS and CDR2 SASEGT. CDR3 sequence: CASSVQGSGEQYF. CDR3 nucleotides: TGTGCCAGCAGTGTACAGGGATCGGGTGAGCAGTACTTC.

The chain couples TRBV29-1 to TRBJ2-1, with no clear D. Germline loops: CDR1 SQVTM, CDR2 ANQGSEA. This CDR3 is built from 14 residues. The V end lost 3 bases, the J end lost 0 bases, and 9 bases lay between the germline ends. CDR3 sequence (DNA): TGCAGCGTTGATTCCTGGGGCTCCTACAATGAGCAGTTCTTC. Its protein is CSVDSWGSYNEQFF.

The J gene is TRBJ2-2, the V gene TRBV5-5; tentative D call: TRBD2 (6 bases). Trimming cost V 0 bases and J 5 bases, with 14 bases left between them. The CDR3 is 16 amino acids. CDR1 is SGHKS and CDR2 is YYEKEE in the germline V gene (reference sequence). The CDR3 nucleotides are TGTGCCAGCAGCTTGGGTGTCAGGAGGGATACCGGGGAGCTGTTTTTT. Its protein product is CASSLGVRRDTGELFF.

The CDR3 loop reads CASSTGAGNTIYF. The DNA of the CDR3 is TGTGCCAGCTCAACAGGGGCTGGAAACACCATATATTTT. The V call is TRBV18, the J call TRBJ1-3; 7 nucleotides line up with TRBD1. Trimming took 5 bases from V and 2 from J; bases not matched to a gene: 0. The CDR3 sequence is 13 residues long. Germline loops: CDR1 KGHSH, CDR2 LQKENI.

The chain is built from TRBV7-9 and TRBJ2-2; no definite D call. The V gene's germline CDR1 is SEHNR and CDR2 FQNEAQ (reference sequence). This CDR3 is built from 13 residues. V lost 2 bases and J 5 bases, leaving 6 bases between the germline ends. CDR3 DNA sequence: TGTGCCAGCAGCTTATTCGAGACCGGGGAGCTGTTTTTT. This encodes CASSLFETGELFF.

This chain joins TRBV19 and TRBJ1-5, with D tentatively TRBD1 (6 bases). Germline lookup yields CDR1 LNHDA and CDR2 SQIVND (reference sequence). There are 14 residues in the CDR3. V lost 5 bases and J lost 5, with 13 bases in between. The CDR3 DNA is TGTGCCAGTAGTTCCGGACAGACCGATCAGCCCCAGCATTTT. Protein product: CASSSGQTDQPQHF.

The J gene is TRBJ2-7, the V gene TRBV11-2; TRBD2 matches 8 bases. This CDR3 has 15 amino acids. V gave up 4 bases and J gave up 4 bases; unmatched junction bases: 9. Per the germline V gene, CDR1 is SGHAT and CDR2 is FQNNGV. The CDR3 region is CASSSRPGGDYEQYF. The CDR3 DNA is TGTGCCAGCAGCTCCCGGCCCGGGGGGGATTACGAGCAGTACTTC. Drawing the rest from reference TRBV11-2 and TRBJ2-7, the complete variable domain is EAGVAQSPRYKIIEKRQSVAFWCNPISGHATLYWYQQILGQGPKLLIQFQNNGVVDDSQLPKDRFSAERLKGVDSTLKIQPAKLEDSAVYLCASSSRPGGDYEQYFGPGTRLTVT.

The gene calls are TRBV2 and TRBJ2-7; D possibly corresponds to TRBD2 (6 bases). Deletions cut 6 bases from V and 2 bases from J, with 14 bases between. The CDR3 is 14 amino acids. Looked up from germline, CDR1 is SNHLY and CDR2 is FYNNEI. The DNA of the CDR3 is TGTGCCAGCAGGGGACTCTCAACCCCCTACGAGCAGTACTTC. Translating it yields CASRGLSTPYEQYF.

Here the CDR3 DNA reads TGCGCCAGCAGCCCAGGACAGGGGACGGTCTATGGCTACACCTTC. This translates into CASSPGQGTVYGYTF. The genes are TRBV5-1 and TRBJ1-2; 9 bases are a match to TRBD1. The V segment lost 4 bases and the J segment 4 bases; nucleotides outside the gene matches: 8. CDR3 length equals 15 residues. Germline loops: CDR1 SGHRS, CDR2 YFSETQ.

This chain links TRBV19 with TRBJ2-3, with TRBD1 matching 7 bases. In germline, CDR1 is LNHDA, CDR2 SQIVND (reference sequence). The ends lost 5 bases at V and 4 bases at J; junction bases unmatched: 9. The CDR3 runs to 15 residues. Here the CDR3 DNA reads TGTGCCAGTAGTCCACGGACAGGCCGGGCAGATACGCAGTATTTT. Its protein product is CASSPRTGRADTQYF.